A single sample gave rise to the 22 T cell receptor beta chains below, sequenced in a study of technical replicates of blood from a few donors. Produced via immunoSEQ multiplex PCR; TCRdb's table is partial and in-frame only. The data contain 85,000 to 100,000 clones, 95% of them singletons. The source material was T cells isolated from PBMCs. Receptors were obtained from a human donor in good health.

This clone was seen just once. V is TRBV6-5 and J is TRBJ1-2, with 9 positions matching TRBD1. CDR3 length equals 13 residues. Germline assignment: CDR1 MNHEY and CDR2 SVGAGI. V lost 6 bases to trimming and J lost 5 bases; unmatched junction nucleotides: 4. CDR3 sequence (DNA): TGTGCCAGCAGCGAACAGGGGGCGTATGGCTACACCTTC. Translating gives CASSEQGAYGYTF.

The chain links TRBV2 to TRBJ2-3; a possible D gene is TRBD1 (5 bases). Trimming removed 7 bases from V and 5 bases from J, with 7 bases in between. Germline lookup yields CDR1 SNHLY and CDR2 FYNNEI. CDR3 size: 11 residues. CDR3 DNA: TGTGCCAGCAATCAGGGAGATACGCAGTATTTT. This encodes CASNQGDTQYF.

The chain combines TRBV29-1 with TRBJ2-7, with 8 bases that match TRBD1. Germline V gene sequence: CDR1 SQVTM, CDR2 ANQGSEA. The CDR3 runs to 12 residues. The CDR3 is CTTARGQGEQYF. The CDR3 nucleotides read TGCACTACCGCCAGGGGGCAAGGCGAGCAGTACTTC.

The V gene is TRBV28, the J gene TRBJ2-7, with a possible D match to TRBD1 (5 bases). Trimming took 1 base from V and 4 from J, leaving 8 bases between them. Germline V gene data show CDR1 as MDHEN and CDR2 as SYDVKM. CDR3 size: 13 residues. As DNA, the CDR3 is TGTGCCAGCAGTTTATCCAGGGTTTACGAGCAGTACTTC. Protein: CASSLSRVYEQYF.

The rearrangement links TRBV9 to TRBJ2-1; 8 bases align to TRBD2. Germline trimming cut 0 bases from V and 2 bases from J; bases unmatched to any gene: 1. The CDR3 runs 15 residues. From germline, CDR1 is SGDLS and CDR2 YYNGEE. The CDR3 DNA follows: TGTGCCAGCAGCGTAGGAGCGGGGGCCTACAATGAGCAGTTCTTC. This encodes CASSVGAGAYNEQFF. Using reference TRBV9 and TRBJ2-1 for the parts outside the CDR3, the full variable domain is DSGVTQTPKHLITATGQRVTLRCSPRSGDLSVYWYQQSLDQGLQFLIQYYNGEERAKGNILERFSAQQFPDLHSELNLSSLELGDSALYFCASSVGAGAYNEQFFGPGTRLTVL.

The rearrangement joins TRBV7-9 to TRBJ1-6, with 10 bases aligning to TRBD1. The CDR3 contains 14 residues. In germline, CDR1 is SEHNR, CDR2 FQNEAQ (reference sequence). Unmatched junction bases numbered 3, after V lost 5 bases and J lost 8 bases. CDR3 in amino acids: CASSVGTGDSPLHF. The CDR3 DNA reads TGTGCCAGCAGCGTCGGGACAGGGGATTCACCCCTCCACTTT.

The rearrangement links TRBV5-6 to TRBJ2-7; 12 positions match TRBD1. The CDR3 spans 16 residues. CDR1 is SGHDT and CDR2 is YYEEEE in the germline V gene. The V segment lost 3 bases and the J segment 6 bases; nucleotides outside the gene matches: 10. CDR3 sequence: CASSSYSGTGGGEQYF. Here the CDR3 DNA reads TGTGCCAGCAGCTCCTACTCCGGGACAGGGGGCGGCGAGCAGTACTTC.

V and J are TRBV5-4 and TRBJ1-6, with D maybe TRBD1 (6 bases). The V end was cut by 4 bases, the J end by 3 bases, with 17 bases between. Per germline, CDR1 SGHNT and CDR2 YYREEE (reference sequence). The CDR3 consists of 17 residues. Here the CDR3 DNA reads TGTGCCAGCAGCCCCGGGACATTTCCCAACTATAATTCACCCCTCCACTTT. Its protein product is CASSPGTFPNYNSPLHF.

J is TRBJ2-3 and V is TRBV19; 9 bases align to TRBD2. The CDR3 sequence is 15 residues long. Losses at the gene ends were 3 bases for V and 1 base for J; bases not matched to a gene: 2. Looked up from germline, CDR1 is LNHDA and CDR2 is SQIVND (reference sequence). The CDR3 sequence is CASSIRGRGTDTQYF. CDR3 nucleotides: TGTGCCAGTAGTATCCGCGGGAGGGGCACAGATACGCAGTATTTT.

The rearrangement joins TRBV6-5 to TRBJ2-1; D is uncertain. The CDR3 length is 11 residues. Germline loops: CDR1 MNHEY, CDR2 SVGAGI. V dropped 5 bases and J dropped 6 bases, with 5 bases sitting between them. CDR3 loop: CASSQFNEQFF. The CDR3 DNA sequence: TGTGCCAGCAGTCAATTCAATGAGCAGTTCTTC.

A single count supports this clone. The J gene is TRBJ2-7, the V gene TRBV7-9, with D perhaps matching TRBD2 (5 bases). V dropped 4 bases and J dropped 5 bases, with 27 bases sitting between them. The CDR3 loop spans 18 amino acids. The germline CDR1 and CDR2 sequences are SEHNR and FQNEAQ (reference sequence). DNA of the CDR3: TGTGCCAGCAGCTACCGACTATCTCACGGGCCTGGTAAGGACGAGCAGTACTTC. Amino acids: CASSYRLSHGPGKDEQYF.

The chain joins TRBV5-6 to TRBJ2-7, with D possibly being TRBD2 (6 bases). The CDR3 extends over 14 amino acids. Germline V gives CDR1 SGHDT, CDR2 YYEEEE. V dropped 3 bases and J dropped 4 bases, with 14 bases sitting between them. The CDR3: CASSSLAYRYEQYF. For the CDR3, the DNA is TGTGCCAGCAGCTCTCTAGCGTACCGGTACGAGCAGTACTTC.

The chain joins TRBV27 to TRBJ1-1, with D perhaps matching TRBD1 (5 bases). CDR3 length: 15 residues. CDR1 and CDR2 (germline): MNHEY, SMNVEV (reference sequence). Trimming took off 2 bases at V and 3 bases at J, with 13 bases between the two ends. The CDR3 nucleotides read TGTGCCAGCAGTTTAACTTTCGGGGGGGACACTGAAGCTTTCTTT. Amino acids: CASSLTFGGDTEAFF.

The rearrangement joins TRBV4-1 to TRBJ2-1; maybe TRBD1 (6 bases). The CDR3 runs 12 residues. Germline loops: CDR1 MGHRA, CDR2 YSYEKL. V shed 0 bases and J shed 15 bases, with 12 bases lying between them. As DNA, the CDR3 is TGCGCCAGCAGCCAAGACAGGGGAGAGGCGTTCTTC. This encodes CASSQDRGEAFF.

The chain combines TRBV27 with TRBJ2-7, with D tentatively TRBD2 (5 bases). The V gene's germline CDR1 is MNHEY and CDR2 SMNVEV (reference sequence). The CDR3 length is 13 residues. Trimming removed 8 bases at V and 4 bases at J, with 15 bases between. In nucleotides, the CDR3 is TGTGCCAGCTCCGCGGGCTCAGTGTACGAGCAGTACTTC. Its protein product is CASSAGSVYEQYF.

The chain carries TRBV5-1 and TRBJ2-3; tentative D call: TRBD2 (6 bases). CDR3 length equals 14 residues. Germline V CDR1 and CDR2: SGHRS, YFSETQ. V was pared by 5 bases and J by 1 base, with 11 bases between. CDR3 amino acids: CASSDGTGTDTQYF. In DNA form, the CDR3 reads TGCGCCAGCAGTGACGGGACTGGCACAGATACGCAGTATTTT.

The J gene is TRBJ1-2, the V gene TRBV4-1; D unresolved. This CDR3 comprises 14 residues. CDR1 is MGHRA, CDR2 YSYEKL, per germline. The germline V and J ends were trimmed by 1 base and 0 bases, with 6 bases remaining between them. Here the CDR3 reads CASSQASSNYGYTF. For the CDR3, the DNA is TGCGCCAGCAGCCAAGCGTCTTCTAACTATGGCTACACCTTC.

The chain recombines TRBV4-2 with TRBJ2-3; 11 bases are a match to TRBD2. CDR1 LGHNA and CDR2 YNFKEQ come from the germline V gene. The trim removed 3 bases at V and 2 bases at J, leaving 4 bases unmatched. The CDR3 is 16 residues long. This chain's CDR3 is CASSQRLAGYTDTQYF. In DNA, the CDR3 is TGTGCCAGCAGCCAGCGACTAGCGGGGTACACAGATACGCAGTATTTT.

The chain combines TRBV28 with TRBJ2-7, with no clear D. CDR1 is MDHEN and CDR2 is SYDVKM in the germline V gene. Trimming cost V 2 bases and J 2 bases, with 7 bases left between them. This CDR3 is 13 amino acids long. CDR3 DNA sequence: TGTGCCAGCAGTTTAAAACTTGCCTACGAGCAGTACTTC. Translation: CASSLKLAYEQYF.

This clone came up once. The chain recombines TRBV28 with TRBJ1-5; TRBD1 agrees at 8 bases. The CDR3 extends over 14 amino acids. V was pared by 6 bases and J by 3 bases, with 4 bases of the junction left unmatched. Germline V gene sequence: CDR1 MDHEN, CDR2 SYDVKM. The CDR3 DNA reads TGTGCCAGCAGCCTGACAGGGGTCAATCAGCCCCAGCATTTT. Amino acid sequence: CASSLTGVNQPQHF.

The genes are TRBV7-8 and TRBJ2-5; TRBD1 aligns across 9 bases. The CDR3 contains 16 residues. The V gene end was trimmed by 3 bases and the J gene end by 4 bases; junction bases not matched to a gene: 9. Germline V gives CDR1 SGHVS, CDR2 FQNEAQ. CDR3 DNA sequence: TGTGCCAGCAGCTTGCGACAGGGGGTAATTGTAGAGACCCAGTACTTC. This encodes CASSLRQGVIVETQYF. Using reference TRBV7-8 and TRBJ2-5 for the parts outside the CDR3, the full variable domain is GAGVSQSPRYKVAKRGQDVALRCDPISGHVSLFWYQQALGQGPEFLTYFQNEAQLDKSGLPSDRFFAERPEGSVSTLKIQRTQQEDSAVYLCASSLRQGVIVETQYFGPGTRLLVL.

V gene TRBV5-1 combines with J gene TRBJ1-5; possibly TRBD1 for D (5 bases). V lost 2 bases to trimming and J lost 3 bases, with 9 bases between them. The germline V gene has CDR1 SGHRS and CDR2 YFSETQ. There are 14 residues in the CDR3. CDR3 DNA sequence: TGCGCCAGCAGCTTCCAGGGTATCAATCAGCCCCAGCATTTT. Translated: CASSFQGINQPQHF.